Listed below are T cell receptor beta chains from one sample, sequenced in a study of T-cell reconstitution after alpha-beta-depleted transplantation in children. MiXCR was run by TCRdb on the PCR reads, yielding one entry per CDR3 protein. Of 610,000 or so distinct CDR3 sequences listed, 25% to 30% are singletons. The specimen was PBMCs, collected before TCRalphabeta/CD19-depleted stem cell transplant. The origin of the receptors is a boy less than two years old with Wiskott-Aldrich syndrome, due to receive a stem cell transplant. CDR3s include the opening cysteine and the closing phenylalanine or tryptophan. D genes are given only for firm matches. For some rows the clone size is stated as once, few or many, or as a class when expanded; others skip it.

D	length	size	V	J	CDR3
TRBD2	11	-	TRBV28	TRBJ2-1	CASSQAGPQFF
TRBD1	14	-	TRBV12-3/TRBV12-4	TRBJ2-1	CASRAGTGAAEQFF
-	14	-	TRBV29-1	TRBJ2-5	CSVTPGLRQETQYF
TRBD1	16	few	TRBV10-3	TRBJ1-2	CAITLDRGRSNYGYTF
-	14	few	TRBV14	TRBJ2-1	CASSQENSYNEQFF
-	14	few	TRBV5-6	TRBJ2-1	CASSLASAFNEQFF
TRBD1	14	few	TRBV12-3/TRBV12-4	TRBJ2-7	CASSTGVPSYEQYF
-	15	few	TRBV7-9	TRBJ2-5	CASSFLGVGQETQYF
-	13	-	TRBV5-6	TRBJ1-5	CASSSAGGQPQHF
TRBD1	14	few	TRBV20-1	TRBJ2-3	CSAAPTGGTDTQYF
TRBD2	15	few	TRBV18	TRBJ2-7	CASSPWTSGRDEQYF
-	13	few	TRBV29-1	TRBJ1-2	CSVLKPTGYGYTF
-	16	-	TRBV5-1	TRBJ2-3	CASSLGAGGFTDTQYF
-	13	few	TRBV20-1	TRBJ2-7	CSAGGTQRGEQYF
-	15	-	TRBV20-1	TRBJ2-1	CSARDLVGARNEQFF
TRBD1	13	-	TRBV29-1	TRBJ2-7	CSVEGDRVYEQYF
TRBD2	15	few	TRBV12-3/TRBV12-4	TRBJ2-1	CASSWSSGRPNEQFF
TRBD2	13	-	TRBV10-3	TRBJ2-5	CAIKAGGRETQYF